This T cell receptor (beta chain) originates from a study of T cells in Graves' hyperthyroidism and ophthalmopathy. General study findings and limits: The blood repertoire included most of the expanded thyroid clonotypes above 0.001.

Regions amplified from RNA transcripts were the TCR beta CDR3 regions. TCR CDR3 regions were first amplified by RT-PCR with HTBI primers. One entry per CDR3 protein, called by TCRdb with MiXCR from the multiplex PCR reads. This sample has 540,000 or so distinct CDR3 sequences, with roughly 50% found just once. To note about this clonotype: Its antigen is as yet unknown.

The study left out patients who had uncontrolled infection, other autoimmune disease, pregnancy or lactation. With V trimmed by 4 bases and J by 8 bases, 4 bases remained unmatched. The CDR3 sequence is 13 residues long. Germline CDR1 ENHRY, CDR2 SYGVKD. Sequenced sample: peripheral blood or thyroid tissue (not recorded which). The chain couples TRBV10-3 to TRBJ1-4; TRBD1 agrees at 7 bases. This clonotype was obtained from an adult woman with Graves' disease, either hyperthyroidism or ophthalmopathy (not recorded which). Written as DNA, the CDR3 is TGTGCCATCAGTGGACAGGGAGGCGAAAAACTGTTTTTT. This gives the protein CAISGQGGEKLFF.